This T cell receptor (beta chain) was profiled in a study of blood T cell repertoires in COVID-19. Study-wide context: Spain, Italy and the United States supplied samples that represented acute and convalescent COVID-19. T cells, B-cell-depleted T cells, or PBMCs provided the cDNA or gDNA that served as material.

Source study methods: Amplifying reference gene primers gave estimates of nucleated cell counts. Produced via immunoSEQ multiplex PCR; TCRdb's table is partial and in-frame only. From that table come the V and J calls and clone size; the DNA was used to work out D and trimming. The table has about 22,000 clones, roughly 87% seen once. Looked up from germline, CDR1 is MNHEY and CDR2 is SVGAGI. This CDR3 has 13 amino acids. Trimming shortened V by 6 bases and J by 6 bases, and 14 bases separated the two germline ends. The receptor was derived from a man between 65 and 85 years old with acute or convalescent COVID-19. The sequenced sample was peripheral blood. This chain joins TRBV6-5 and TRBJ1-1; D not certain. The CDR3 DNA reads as TGTGCCAGCAGCCTCGACGGGAGGTCTGAAGCTTTCTTT. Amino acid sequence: CASSLDGRSEAFF.